Listed below are T cell receptor beta chains from one sample, sequenced in a study of cytomegalovirus exposure and HLA in healthy donors. TCRdb's copy holds only in-frame clones and misses some; the assay was immunoSEQ multiplex PCR. The sample has 150,000 to 200,000 clones, less than 80% seen once; the top ten hold roughly 2.9%. Sequences were obtained from PBMCs. Receptor source: a middle-aged man in good health and CMV-seronegative. CDR3s include the opening cysteine and the closing phenylalanine or tryptophan. D genes are given only for firm matches. The size of a clone is reported for some rows only, either as once, few or many, or as a class for expanded clones.

v_call	d_call	clone_size	cdr3_length	j_call	cdr3_nt	cdr3_aa
TRBV7-2	TRBD2	NA	15	TRBJ2-7	TGTGCCAGCGGGAACTCGGCGGGAGGGTTTAGCGAGCAGTACTTC	CASGNSAGGFSEQYF
TRBV7-9	TRBD1	NA	12	TRBJ2-7	TGTTCCAGCAGCTTAGAACAGGGGGGGCAGTACTTC	CSSSLEQGGQYF
TRBV4-1	NA	NA	18	TRBJ1-1	TGCGCCAGCAGCCAAGAGTCCATCTTTGAGGACAGCAACACTGAAGCTTTCTTT	CASSQESIFEDSNTEAFF
TRBV6-1	TRBD1	few	13	TRBJ2-7	TGTGCCAGCAGCGCGGACAGGGGGCGCGAGCAGTACTTC	CASSADRGREQYF
TRBV15	TRBD1	few	13	TRBJ2-2	TGTGCCACCAGCAGAGCCAGGGGGCAGGAGCTGTTTTTT	CATSRARGQELFF
TRBV5-1	NA	NA	15	TRBJ2-3	TGCGCCAGCAGCACGGGACAAATCCTCACAGATACGCAGTATTTT	CASSTGQILTDTQYF
TRBV5-1	TRBD1	NA	16	TRBJ2-3	TGCGCCAGCAGCTTGGAAGGGGGCCGAGGCACAGATACGCAGTATTTT	CASSLEGGRGTDTQYF
TRBV19	TRBD1	NA	15	TRBJ1-6	TGTGCCAGTAGTCACGAGACAGGGAGTTCTTCACCCCTCCACTTT	CASSHETGSSSPLHF
TRBV5-1	NA	NA	16	TRBJ1-1	TGCGCCAGCAGCTTGGCCGGGGGCGGGGGGTACACTGAAGCTTTCTTT	CASSLAGGGGYTEAFF
TRBV7-8	TRBD1	NA	14	TRBJ1-6	TGTGCCAGCAGCTCCGGACAGGGAGTCTCACCCCTCCACTTT	CASSSGQGVSPLHF
TRBV6-8	NA	NA	20	TRBJ2-5	TGTGCCAGCGGAGGTAGGCCTGACCGGGCAGACGGGATCCTCCAAGAGACCCAGTACTTC	CASGGRPDRADGILQETQYF
TRBV5-1	NA	NA	13	TRBJ1-1	TGCGCCAGCAGCTCGGAACCGGGCACTGAAGCTTTCTTT	CASSSEPGTEAFF
TRBV19	TRBD2	few	16	TRBJ2-3	TGTGCCAGTAGTATGCTTAGCGGGAGCCCCACAGATACGCAGTATTTT	CASSMLSGSPTDTQYF
TRBV28	NA	NA	14	TRBJ2-7	TGTGCCAGCAGACATCTTCGACAGGCCTGGGAGCAGTACTTC	CASRHLRQAWEQYF
TRBV5-1	TRBD1	NA	13	TRBJ1-1	TGCGCCAGCGCAAGACAGGGTTCCACTGAAGCTTTCTTT	CASARQGSTEAFF
TRBV4-2	NA	NA	15	TRBJ1-1	TGTGCCAGCAGCCATTTCAGGGGTGGGGACACTGAAGCTTTCTTT	CASSHFRGGDTEAFF
TRBV6-1	NA	few	13	TRBJ1-2	TGTGCCAGCAGTGAACTTCCTAACTATGGCTACACCTTC	CASSELPNYGYTF
TRBV7-8	NA	NA	14	TRBJ2-3	TGTGCCAGCAGCTTGGAACAGGGCTCAGATACGCAGTATTTT	CASSLEQGSDTQYF
TRBV7-2	NA	NA	13	TRBJ2-7	TGTGCCAGCAGCGTCGGGGTGGCCTACGAGCAGTACTTC	CASSVGVAYEQYF
TRBV6-6	NA	NA	14	TRBJ2-4	TGTGCCAGCAGTTTAGGGGGAGCCAAAAACATTCAGTACTTC	CASSLGGAKNIQYF
TRBV19	NA	NA	14	TRBJ2-7	TGTGCCAGTAGTCTTGCTAGAGGCCGATACGAGCAGTACTTC	CASSLARGRYEQYF
TRBV19	NA	few	14	TRBJ1-2	TGTGCCAGTAGTATAGGAGCGGGGAACTATGGCTACACCTTC	CASSIGAGNYGYTF
TRBV19	NA	few	13	TRBJ2-3	TGTGCCAGTAGTATCGCAGGGACAGATACGCAGTATTTT	CASSIAGTDTQYF
TRBV6-1	NA	NA	15	TRBJ2-5	TGTGCCAGCAGTGAGAATGTCCGGGTGGGAGAGACCCAGTACTTC	CASSENVRVGETQYF
TRBV11-2	TRBD2	NA	16	TRBJ2-1	TGTGCCAGCAGCTATCCCCCGGGACTAGCGGACCATGAGCAGTTCTTC	CASSYPPGLADHEQFF
TRBV7-2	TRBD1	NA	18	TRBJ1-5	TGTGCCAGCAGCTCCTTTACAGTTGGACAGGGGCACAATCAGCCCCAGCATTTT	CASSSFTVGQGHNQPQHF
TRBV9	TRBD1	once	15	TRBJ1-5	TGTGCCAGCAGCGCCGGGACAGGGCTTAATCAGCCCCAGCATTTT	CASSAGTGLNQPQHF
TRBV6-5	NA	NA	15	TRBJ1-3	TGTGCCAGCAGCCAAACTCGACTCTCTGGAAACACCATATATTTT	CASSQTRLSGNTIYF
TRBV7-3	NA	NA	14	TRBJ1-2	TGTGCCAGCAGCTTAATAGGGGGGGACTATGGCTACACCTTC	CASSLIGGDYGYTF
TRBV27	TRBD2	once	16	TRBJ2-7	TGTGCCAGCAGTCACTTAGCGGGGGCGAGCTCCTACGAGCAGTACTTC	CASSHLAGASSYEQYF
TRBV11-3	TRBD2	few	12	TRBJ2-7	TGTGCCAGCAGCCCGGGGGGATACGAGCAGTACTTC	CASSPGGYEQYF
TRBV5-6	TRBD2	few	14	TRBJ2-5	TGTGCCAGCAGCTTGGTTACGGGGGGAGAGACCCAGTACTTC	CASSLVTGGETQYF
TRBV4-3	TRBD2	NA	16	TRBJ2-7	TGCGCCAGCAGCCAAGACATCACTAGCGGGACCTACGAGCAGTACTTC	CASSQDITSGTYEQYF
TRBV18	TRBD1	NA	14	TRBJ2-4	TGTGCCAGCTCACCGTCAGGGGGATTTGACATTCAGTACTTC	CASSPSGGFDIQYF
TRBV30	NA	NA	14	TRBJ1-1	TGTGCCTGGAACCGGATGGGGCCGAACACTGAAGCTTTCTTT	CAWNRMGPNTEAFF
TRBV19	NA	NA	13	TRBJ2-7	TGTGCCAGTAGTATCACAGAGAAAAACGAGCAGTACTTC	CASSITEKNEQYF
TRBV18	NA	NA	18	TRBJ1-4	TGTGCCAGCTCAACAAACAGCGGGAGTCCGGCAACTAATGAAAAACTGTTTTTT	CASSTNSGSPATNEKLFF
TRBV5-1	TRBD1	NA	14	TRBJ1-1	TGCGCCAGCAGAGTAGACAGGGGAGACACTGAAGCTTTCTTT	CASRVDRGDTEAFF
TRBV6-5	TRBD1	few	13	TRBJ2-7	TGTGCCAGCAGTTCCCTGACAGGGCACGAGCAGTACTTC	CASSSLTGHEQYF
TRBV7-7	NA	NA	13	TRBJ2-1	TGTGCTAGCAGTAGTGTCGGGACTAATGAGCAGTTCTTC	CASSSVGTNEQFF
TRBV2	TRBD1	few	14	TRBJ2-5	TGTGCCAGCAGGCCGACAGGGGTTGTCGAGACCCAGTACTTC	CASRPTGVVETQYF
TRBV30	NA	NA	13	TRBJ1-1	TGTGCCGGCGAGGCAGAAATGAACACTGAAGCTTTCTTT	CAGEAEMNTEAFF
TRBV28	NA	NA	15	TRBJ2-3	TGTGCCAGCAGTTCGCCGAGGGACAACACAGATACGCAGTATTTT	CASSSPRDNTDTQYF
TRBV9	NA	few	18	TRBJ2-6	TGTGCCAGCAGCGTAGATCCCTATCTCCGCTCTGGGGCCAACGTCCTGACTTTC	CASSVDPYLRSGANVLTF
TRBV10-3	NA	NA	14	TRBJ2-5	TGTGCCATCAGATACAGTTCTGAACAAGAGACCCAGTACTTC	CAIRYSSEQETQYF
TRBV6-1	NA	NA	14	TRBJ2-1	TGTGCCAGCAGTGAAAGTGGGGCAGAGAATGAGCAGTTCTTC	CASSESGAENEQFF
TRBV2	TRBD1	NA	13	TRBJ1-5	TGTGCCAGCAGTGGGACAGGATTTAGGCCCCAGCATTTT	CASSGTGFRPQHF
TRBV5-4	NA	NA	13	TRBJ2-5	TGTGCCAGCAGTGGAGCGGAACAAGAGACCCAGTACTTC	CASSGAEQETQYF
TRBV18	TRBD1	NA	13	TRBJ2-7	TGTGCCAGCTCACCGGGGACAGACGTCGAGCAGTACTTC	CASSPGTDVEQYF
TRBV7-6	TRBD2	NA	17	TRBJ2-5	TGTGCCAGCAGCTTAGGACGGGCGGGAGGGCCGTATGAGACCCAGTACTTC	CASSLGRAGGPYETQYF
TRBV7-2	NA	many	15	TRBJ2-7	TGTGCCAGCAGCCCACGCCCTAGCGCTTCCTACGAGCAGTACTTC	CASSPRPSASYEQYF
TRBV7-3	NA	NA	13	TRBJ2-7	TGTGCCAGCAGCTTAACCCGCGGTAACGAGCAGTACTTC	CASSLTRGNEQYF
TRBV6-1	NA	once	17	TRBJ1-5	TGTGCCAGCAGTGCGCAAACAGGGACAAGACGCAATCAGCCCCAGCATTTT	CASSAQTGTRRNQPQHF
TRBV7-2	TRBD2	NA	16	TRBJ2-7	TGTGCCAGCAGCCTAGGGCTAGCGGGGAGCTCCTACGAGCAGTACTTC	CASSLGLAGSSYEQYF
TRBV7-9	TRBD2	NA	16	TRBJ2-3	TGTGCCAGCACCCTGTGGGGGACTAGTGACACAGATACGCAGTATTTT	CASTLWGTSDTDTQYF
TRBV6-6	NA	NA	12	TRBJ2-7	TGTGCCAGCAGCCCAGGGGACAACGAGCAGTACTTC	CASSPGDNEQYF
TRBV15	NA	NA	16	TRBJ2-7	TGTGCCACCAGCAGAGAGGGGCCAGGGGTGTATAACGAGCAGTACTTC	CATSREGPGVYNEQYF
TRBV4-1	NA	few	18	TRBJ2-7	TGCGCCAGCAGCCAAGAGCCCCCATATCTGGGAGCCACCTACGAGCAGTACTTC	CASSQEPPYLGATYEQYF
TRBV5-4	TRBD2	NA	15	TRBJ2-1	TGTGCCAGCAGCTCCCCCGCGGGGGGGGACAATGAGCAGTTCTTC	CASSSPAGGDNEQFF